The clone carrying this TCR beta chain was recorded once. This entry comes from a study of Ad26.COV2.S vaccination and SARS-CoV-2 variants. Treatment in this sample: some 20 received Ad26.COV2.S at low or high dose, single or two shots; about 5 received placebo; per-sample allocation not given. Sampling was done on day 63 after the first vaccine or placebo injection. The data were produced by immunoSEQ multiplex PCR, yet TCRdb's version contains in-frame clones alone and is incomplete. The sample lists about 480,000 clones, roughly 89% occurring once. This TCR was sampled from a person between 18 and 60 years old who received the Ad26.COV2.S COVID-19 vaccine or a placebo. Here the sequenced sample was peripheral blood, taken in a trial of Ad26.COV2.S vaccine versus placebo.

The CDR3 protein is CASSPYGANTEAFF. The CDR3 DNA reads TGTGCCAGCAGCCCATACGGGGCAAACACTGAAGCTTTCTTT. The rearrangement uses TRBV28 and TRBJ1-1; a weak D match, TRBD1 (5 bases). Trimming pared 6 bases from V and 2 bases from J, leaving 13 bases between. Per germline, CDR1 MDHEN and CDR2 SYDVKM. The CDR3 contains 14 residues.